This T cell receptor beta chain was retrieved from a study of PD-L1 blockade in urothelial cancer. Across the study: Prior exposure to chemotherapy in patients amounted to 0 to 3 regimens received.

Some clones are missing from TCRdb's copy, which holds only in-frame ones; the method was immunoSEQ multiplex PCR. Of about 20,000 clones in the sample, roughly 88% were seen once. The CDR3 contains 14 residues. V lost 5 bases and J lost 1; bases outside the gene matches: 5. Germline CDR1 is ENHRY and CDR2 is SYGVKD. The source of this sequence is a man aged 50 to 60 with urothelial cancer. The sequenced sample was PBMCs, obtained around atezolizumab (anti-PD-L1) treatment. V usage is TRBV10-3 and J usage is TRBJ2-7, with TRBD1 matching over 7 bases. The CDR3 here is CAISSGTDSYEQYF. The CDR3 nucleotides are TGTGCCATCAGTTCCGGGACAGATTCCTACGAGCAGTACTTC.